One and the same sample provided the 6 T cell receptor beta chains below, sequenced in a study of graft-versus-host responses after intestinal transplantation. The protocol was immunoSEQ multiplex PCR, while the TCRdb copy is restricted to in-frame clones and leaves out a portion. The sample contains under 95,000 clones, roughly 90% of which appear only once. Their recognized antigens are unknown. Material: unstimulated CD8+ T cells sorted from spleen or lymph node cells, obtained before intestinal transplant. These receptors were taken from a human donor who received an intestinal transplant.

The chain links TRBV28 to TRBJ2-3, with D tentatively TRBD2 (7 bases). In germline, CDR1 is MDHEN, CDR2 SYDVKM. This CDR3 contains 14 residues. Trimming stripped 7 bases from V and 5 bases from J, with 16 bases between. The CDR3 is CASMGGREIDTQYF. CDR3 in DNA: TGTGCCAGCATGGGGGGGCGAGAAATAGATACGCAGTATTTT.

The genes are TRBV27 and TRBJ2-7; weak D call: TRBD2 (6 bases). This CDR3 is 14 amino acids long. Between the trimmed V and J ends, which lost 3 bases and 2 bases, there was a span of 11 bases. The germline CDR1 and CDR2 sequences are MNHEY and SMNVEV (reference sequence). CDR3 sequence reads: CASSFGGFPYEQYF. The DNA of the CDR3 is TGTGCCAGCAGTTTCGGGGGTTTCCCCTACGAGCAGTACTTC.

CDR3 in amino acids: CAHQLVDGDYEQYF. In DNA, the CDR3 is TGTGCCCACCAGCTGGTTGACGGGGACTACGAGCAGTACTTC. The chain links TRBV6-6 to TRBJ2-7, with a possible D match to TRBD2 (5 bases). The CDR3 is made up of 14 amino acids. V was cut by 11 bases and J by 3 bases, with 20 bases left in between. In germline, CDR1 is MNHNY, CDR2 SVGAGI (reference sequence).

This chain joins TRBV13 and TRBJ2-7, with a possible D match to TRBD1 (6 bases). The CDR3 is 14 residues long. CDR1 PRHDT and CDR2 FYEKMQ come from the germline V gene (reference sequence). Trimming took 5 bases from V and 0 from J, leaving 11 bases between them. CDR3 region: CASSARDNSYEQYF. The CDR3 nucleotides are TGTGCCAGCAGCGCCCGGGACAACTCCTACGAGCAGTACTTC.

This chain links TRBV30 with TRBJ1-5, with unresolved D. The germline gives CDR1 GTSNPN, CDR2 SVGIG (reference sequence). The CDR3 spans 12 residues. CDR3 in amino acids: CPWAGSNQPQHF. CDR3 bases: TGTCCGTGGGCCGGTAGCAATCAGCCCCAGCATTTT.

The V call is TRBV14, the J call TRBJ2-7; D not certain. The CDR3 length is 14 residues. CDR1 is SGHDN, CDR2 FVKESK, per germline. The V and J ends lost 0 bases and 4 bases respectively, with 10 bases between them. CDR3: CASSQDGGVYEQYF. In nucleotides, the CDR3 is TGTGCCAGCAGCCAAGATGGCGGTGTGTACGAGCAGTACTTC.